Detailed here is one T cell receptor (beta chain). The repertoire was sequenced with immunoSEQ multiplex PCR; TCRdb's copy has only in-frame clones and lacks some. This sample has 120,000 to 150,000 clones, with around 80% found just once. This entry belongs to a study of blood T cell repertoires in COVID-19. Study-level background: Acute-phase and convalescent COVID-19 samples originated in the United States, Italy and Spain. PBMCs, B-cell-depleted T cells, or T cells provided the cDNA or gDNA that made up the material.

Between the trimmed V and J ends, which lost 5 bases and 7 bases, there was a span of 5 bases. This CDR3 is 11 amino acids long. CDR1 is KGHDR, CDR2 SFDVKD, per germline. The material sequenced was peripheral blood. The chain couples TRBV24-1 to TRBJ2-1; D uncertain. This TCR derives from a man between 60 and 75 years old with acute or convalescent COVID-19. The CDR3 is CATSAGNEQFF. CDR3 DNA: TGTGCCACCAGTGCCGGGAATGAGCAGTTCTTC.